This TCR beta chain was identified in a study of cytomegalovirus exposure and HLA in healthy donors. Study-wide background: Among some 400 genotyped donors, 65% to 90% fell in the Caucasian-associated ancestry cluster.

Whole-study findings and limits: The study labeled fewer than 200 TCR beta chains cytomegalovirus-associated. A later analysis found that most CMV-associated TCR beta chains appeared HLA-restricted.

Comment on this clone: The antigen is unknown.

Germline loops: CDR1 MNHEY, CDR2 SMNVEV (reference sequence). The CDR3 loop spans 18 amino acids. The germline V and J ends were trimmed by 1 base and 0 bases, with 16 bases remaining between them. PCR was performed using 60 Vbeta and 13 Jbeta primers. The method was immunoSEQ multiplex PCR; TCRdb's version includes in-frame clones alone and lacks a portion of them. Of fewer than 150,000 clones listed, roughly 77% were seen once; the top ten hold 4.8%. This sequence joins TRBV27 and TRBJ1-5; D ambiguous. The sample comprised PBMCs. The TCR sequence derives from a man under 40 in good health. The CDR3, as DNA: TGTGCCAGCAGTTTATTTGGGGAGGTAGGGTATAGCAATCAGCCCCAGCATTTT. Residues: CASSLFGEVGYSNQPQHF.